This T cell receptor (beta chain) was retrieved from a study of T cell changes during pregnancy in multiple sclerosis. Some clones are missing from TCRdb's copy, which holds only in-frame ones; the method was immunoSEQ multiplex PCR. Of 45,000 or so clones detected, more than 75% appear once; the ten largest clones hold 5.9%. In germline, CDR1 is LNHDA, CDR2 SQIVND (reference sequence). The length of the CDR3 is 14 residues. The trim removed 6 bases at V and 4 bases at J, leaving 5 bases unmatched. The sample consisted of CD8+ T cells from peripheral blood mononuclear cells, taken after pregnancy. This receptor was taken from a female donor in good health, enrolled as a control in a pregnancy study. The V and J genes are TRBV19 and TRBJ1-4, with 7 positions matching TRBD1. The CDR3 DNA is TGTGCCAGTAGCCAATGGGACAGTAATGAAAAACTGTTTTTT. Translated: CASSQWDSNEKLFF.